The text below deals with one TCR beta chain. The target antigen is unknown. Sequencing was performed with immunoSEQ multiplex PCR; in TCRdb, only in-frame clones are kept and a portion is missing. The repertoire holds over 1,500 clones, roughly 80% seen once, with just over 8.5% in the top ten. This specimen comes from a study of brain metastases from non-small cell lung cancer. Study-wide points: Compared with primary tumors, brain metastases showed less T-cell infiltration.

The CDR3 length is 11 residues. Trimming pared 6 bases from V and 7 bases from J, leaving 9 bases between. Germline CDR1 reads MNHNS; CDR2 reads SASEGT. The sequencing sample was made of tissue from a brain metastasis. This chain joins TRBV6-1 and TRBJ1-1; D gene uncertain. The TCR comes from a donor over 35 with non-small cell lung cancer. CDR3 in DNA: TGTGCCAGCAGACAGCCCCTTGAAGCTTTCTTT. It translates to CASRQPLEAFF.